A single sample gave rise to the 7 T cell receptor beta chains below, sequenced in a study of human T cells and chemical hapten exposure listed by TCRdb under 2021. Interpreted using the paper, the time point label stands for: pre-sensitization, week 0. The sample's treatment or condition label, in plain terms: therapeutic diphenylcyclopropenone sensitization with weekly scalp DPC. Preparation of the library involved RACE. These reads were obtained on a NextSeq 500. TCRdb reprocessed the public reads (quality trimming at Q25 with fastp, clone calling with MiXCR) and kept in-frame beta chains. Rows matching on CDR3 protein sequence are summarized as one entry with the most common DNA and genes. In all, the sample holds a few hundred thousand distinct CDR3 sequences, and approximately 8.6% of those were seen once. 2.3% of the sample is taken by the ten largest. The source material was whole blood, sampled in connection with sensitization to the hapten diphenylcyclopropenone (DPC). These receptors came from a woman aged 40 to 50 with alopecia areata. Some clones in this sample may be carry-over from other donors' samples.

This clonotype was seen at least ten times. The chain recombines TRBV24-1 with TRBJ2-1, with 16 nucleotides matching TRBD2. Germline lookup yields CDR1 KGHDR and CDR2 SFDVKD. This CDR3 region has 16 residues. J lost 0 bases, V lost 12 bases, and 4 bases had no gene match. The CDR3 loop is CAVGLAGGSSYNEQFF. The CDR3 DNA reads TGTGCCGTGGGACTAGCGGGAGGGAGCTCCTACAATGAGCAGTTCTTC.

J is TRBJ2-3 and V is TRBV28; tentative D call: TRBD2 (5 bases). Germline V CDR1 and CDR2: MDHEN, SYDVKM. CDR3 length: 14 amino acids. With 5 bases removed from V and 0 bases from J, the gap between germline ends came to 9 bases. In nucleotides, the CDR3 is TGTGCCAGCAGTCAAAGCGGAAGCACAGATACGCAGTATTTT. Translated: CASSQSGSTDTQYF.

This clonotype was seen only a few times. The V gene is TRBV6-2 or TRBV6-3, the J gene TRBJ1-1; D is uncertain. V was trimmed by 2 bases and J by 4 bases, leaving 11 bases between them. The CDR3 runs 14 residues. The germline V gene has CDR1 MNHEY and CDR2 SVGEGT. For the CDR3, the DNA is TGTGCCAGCAGTTACGACGTAAGGAGCACTGAAGCTTTCTTT. Translating gives CASSYDVRSTEAFF.

This clonotype was counted only a few times. The rearrangement joins TRBV25-1 to TRBJ2-3; tentatively, D is TRBD1 (6 bases). V shed 4 bases and J shed 10 bases, with 15 bases lying between them. Germline CDR1 is MGHDK and CDR2 is SYGVNS. This CDR3 has 13 residues. The CDR3 coding sequence is TGTGCCAGCAGTGTGACAGGACCAAGTCCGCAGTATTTT. Its translation is CASSVTGPSPQYF. Supplemented by reference TRBV25-1 and TRBJ2-3, the full variable domain reads EADIYQTPRYLVIGTGKKITLECSQTMGHDKMYWYQQDPGMELHLIHYSYGVNSTEKGDLSSESTVSRIRTEHFPLTLESARPSHTSQYLCASSVTGPSPQYFGPGTRLTVL.

V and J are TRBV27 and TRBJ1-4, with TRBD1 matching 7 bases. The CDR3 has 16 residues. In germline, CDR1 is MNHEY, CDR2 SMNVEV (reference sequence). V shed 1 base and J 5 bases; nucleotides not matched to a gene: 7. The CDR3 DNA sequence: TGTGCCAGCAGTTTATTAACCGGGACAGAGAATGAAAAACTGTTTTTT. Translation gives CASSLLTGTENEKLFF.

This clonotype was seen a handful of times. CDR3 coding DNA: TGTGCCAGCAGCGAGAGAGCGGGAGGGTACAATGAGCAGTTCTTC. It specifies CASSERAGGYNEQFF. This chain uses TRBV9 with TRBJ2-1, with 10 bases lining up with TRBD2. From germline, CDR1 is SGDLS and CDR2 YYNGEE. CDR3 length equals 15 residues. V was pared by 3 bases and J by 4 bases, with 4 bases of the junction left unmatched.

The chain is built from TRBV28 and TRBJ1-1, with 7 nucleotides matching TRBD1. V shed 7 bases, J shed 2 bases, and the junction held 10 bases outside the gene matches. The CDR3 is made up of 15 amino acids. Germline V lookup: CDR1 MDHEN, CDR2 SYDVKM. CDR3 protein: CASTSAGTANTEAFF. Here the CDR3 DNA reads TGTGCCAGCACCTCCGCCGGGACAGCAAACACTGAAGCTTTCTTT.